This T cell receptor (beta chain) was found in a study of cytomegalovirus exposure and HLA in healthy donors. General study results and limits: Most TCR sequences showed up rarely, but some public TCRs showed up in many donors. Donors were assumed by presence/absence analyses to have roughly uniform sequencing depth.

Germline lookup yields CDR1 SQVTM and CDR2 ANQGSEA. V dropped 8 bases and J dropped 5; count of bases not matched to a gene: 8. The CDR3 spans 15 residues. In the PCR, 60 Vbeta and 13 Jbeta primers were used. Produced via immunoSEQ multiplex PCR; TCRdb's table is partial and in-frame only. The repertoire holds 110,000 to 150,000 clones, with about four fifths as singletons. Comment on this clone: Its antigen is as yet unknown.

This receptor was identified in a woman aged 18-30 years in good health and CMV-seropositive. The chain combines TRBV29-1 with TRBJ2-1, with 14 nucleotides matching TRBD2. The sample consisted of PBMCs. CDR3 in DNA: TGCAGCCTCCGGACTAGCGGGGGGATAGACAATGAGCAGTTCTTC. Its translation: CSLRTSGGIDNEQFF.